These 30 T cell receptor beta chains came from one sample sequenced in a study of blood T cell repertoires in COVID-19. TCRdb keeps only in-frame clones here, not all; method: immunoSEQ multiplex PCR. The sample holds roughly 150,000 clones; 65% to 85% are singletons and the top ten take roughly a tenth. Sequencing input: peripheral blood. Receptors originate from a man aged 70 or older with active or convalescent COVID-19.

This CDR3 is CSASGQGRMWAGYTF. The CDR3 region has the DNA TGCAGTGCTAGTGGACAGGGGAGGATGTGGGCAGGCTACACCTTC. The V gene is TRBV20-1, the J gene TRBJ1-2; 9 bases match TRBD1. This CDR3 is built from 15 residues. CDR1 DFQATT and CDR2 SNEGSKA come from the germline V gene (reference sequence). Trimming removed 3 bases from V and 8 bases from J; junction bases left unmatched: 13.

The chain is built from TRBV2 and TRBJ2-1, with TRBD1 matching over 7 bases. The CDR3 is 14 amino acids. The germline V gene encodes CDR1 SNHLY and CDR2 FYNNEI. Trimming at V came to 6 bases and at J to 4 bases, leaving 6 bases not matched to a gene. CDR3 coding DNA: TGTGCCAGCAGGGACAGGTTACCTTACAATGAGCAGTTCTTC. It specifies CASRDRLPYNEQFF.

The chain uses TRBV20-1 and TRBJ2-3; D is ambiguous. Trimming removed 3 bases from V and 6 bases from J, with 7 bases in between. CDR1 DFQATT and CDR2 SNEGSKA come from the germline V gene (reference sequence). The CDR3 runs to 11 residues. The CDR3 sequence is CSASFEDTQYF. CDR3 bases: TGCAGTGCTAGCTTTGAGGATACGCAGTATTTT.

This chain uses TRBV5-4 with TRBJ2-1, with TRBD1 matching over 9 bases. The CDR3 contains 15 residues. Germline V gene data show CDR1 as SGHNT and CDR2 as YYREEE (reference sequence). Trimming at V came to 0 bases and at J to 2 bases, leaving 0 bases not matched to a gene. The CDR3 coding sequence is TGTGCCAGCAGCTTGGGACAGGGGGCCTACAATGAGCAGTTCTTC. Protein product: CASSLGQGAYNEQFF.

V is TRBV6-2 or TRBV6-3 and J is TRBJ2-2; a possible D gene is TRBD2 (5 bases). This CDR3 has 16 amino acids. From germline, CDR1 is MNHEY and CDR2 SVGEGT. Trimming shortened V by 2 bases and J by 1 base, and 11 bases separated the two germline ends. The CDR3 sequence: CASSYHAAGNTGELFF. CDR3 nucleotides: TGTGCCAGCAGTTACCACGCGGCGGGGAACACCGGGGAGCTGTTTTTT.

The sample holds one count of this clone. This chain links TRBV5-1 with TRBJ2-7, with 7 bases matching TRBD1. This CDR3 comprises 15 residues. Germline V gene data show CDR1 as SGHRS and CDR2 as YFSETQ. V dropped 0 bases and J dropped 2; count of bases not matched to a gene: 5. In DNA form, the CDR3 reads TGCGCCAGCAGCTTGGAATGGCAGGGGGCCTACGAGCAGTACTTC. Its protein is CASSLEWQGAYEQYF.

The sample holds one count of this clone. The V and J genes are TRBV6-5 and TRBJ1-4, with D maybe TRBD1 (5 bases). The germline V gene encodes CDR1 MNHEY and CDR2 SVGAGI. The V gene lost 6 bases and the J gene lost 7 bases, with 12 bases spanning the gap. The CDR3 runs to 13 residues. In DNA form, the CDR3 reads TGTGCCAGCAGCCACCAGGGAAGTGAAAAACTGTTTTTT. It specifies CASSHQGSEKLFF.

The chain recombines TRBV6-5 with TRBJ1-3; D is perhaps TRBD1 (5 bases). Deletions cut 6 bases from V and 2 bases from J, with 14 bases between. This CDR3 contains 15 residues. CDR1 and CDR2 from the germline V gene are MNHEY and SVGAGI. The CDR3 spells CASSPARTPGNTIYF. In DNA form, the CDR3 reads TGTGCCAGCAGCCCCGCCCGGACACCTGGAAACACCATATATTTT.

The chain employs TRBV7-8 and TRBJ1-5, with D perhaps TRBD1 (6 bases). The germline CDR1 and CDR2 sequences are SGHVS and FQNEAQ. This CDR3 comprises 16 residues. V was cut by 5 bases and J by 5 bases, with 19 bases left in between. CDR3 loop: CASSLRGQGSDQPQHF. The CDR3 DNA reads as TGTGCCAGCAGCCTCCGGGGTCAGGGGAGCGATCAGCCCCAGCATTTT.

The CDR3 loop is CASSLTGGRQPQHF. Written as DNA, the CDR3 is TGTGCCAGCAGTTTAACAGGGGGAAGGCAGCCCCAGCATTTT. This chain connects TRBV6-6 to TRBJ1-5; 8 bases map to TRBD1. Germline V lookup: CDR1 MNHNY, CDR2 SVGAGI (reference sequence). V was clipped by 4 bases and J by 7 bases; unmatched bases: 6. This CDR3 has 14 residues.

J is TRBJ1-2 and V is TRBV6-6; D might be TRBD1 (5 bases). The V end was cut by 6 bases, the J end by 2 bases, with 10 bases between. The CDR3 is 13 residues long. CDR1 is MNHNY and CDR2 is SVGAGI in the germline V gene (reference sequence). The CDR3 here is CASSRDSNYGYTF. The CDR3 DNA reads TGTGCCAGCAGCCGAGACAGCAACTATGGCTACACCTTC.

The chain carries TRBV29-1 and TRBJ1-1; D might be TRBD1 (6 bases). Germline CDR1 SQVTM, CDR2 ANQGSEA. The CDR3 has 13 amino acids. V was clipped by 3 bases and J by 1 base, with 9 bases between them. CDR3 sequence reads: CSVETDRNTEAFF. The CDR3 region has the DNA TGCAGCGTTGAGACGGACAGGAACACTGAAGCTTTCTTT.

The rearrangement uses TRBV4-1 and TRBJ2-3; 7 nucleotides align to TRBD2. The CDR3 covers 13 residues. V shed 6 bases, J shed 2 bases, and the junction held 2 bases outside the gene matches. The germline CDR1 and CDR2 sequences are MGHRA and YSYEKL. CDR3 protein: CASSLADTDTQYF. As DNA, the CDR3 is TGCGCCAGCAGTCTAGCGGACACAGATACGCAGTATTTT.

The chain links TRBV3-1 (or the pseudogene TRBV3-2) to TRBJ1-2; 8 bases fit TRBD1. Germline V gene sequence: CDR1 LGHDT, CDR2 YNNKEL (reference sequence). Trimming cost V 3 bases and J 8 bases; bases outside gene matches: 23. The CDR3 is 19 amino acids. CDR3 in DNA: TGTGCCAGCAGCCAGTTGCGGCTGGCAGGGGGCTTGGTTGTATGGGGCTACACCTTC. It encodes CASSQLRLAGGLVVWGYTF.

The J gene is TRBJ2-7, the V gene TRBV19, with D perhaps matching TRBD2 (5 bases). The CDR3 contains 15 residues. V lost 2 bases to trimming and J lost 4 bases, with 15 bases between them. Germline V gene sequence: CDR1 LNHDA, CDR2 SQIVND (reference sequence). CDR3 region: CASSIMFGVGYEQYF. The DNA of the CDR3 is TGTGCCAGTAGTATAATGTTCGGGGTTGGGTACGAGCAGTACTTC.

The chain recombines TRBV6-5 with TRBJ2-2; tentatively, D is TRBD1 (6 bases). Germline-derived CDR1 and CDR2 are MNHEY and SVGAGI. The CDR3 is 13 residues long. The V gene lost 7 bases and the J gene lost 8 bases, with 14 bases spanning the gap. This chain's CDR3 is CASTPLQGGELFF. DNA for the CDR3: TGTGCCAGCACCCCTTTACAGGGTGGGGAGCTGTTTTTT.

V gene TRBV6-5 combines with J gene TRBJ1-6; D is unresolved. This CDR3 region has 16 residues. Germline V gives CDR1 MNHEY, CDR2 SVGAGI. The V end lost 2 bases, the J end lost 0 bases, and 8 bases lay between the germline ends. This CDR3 is CASSYAAYSYNSPLHF. CDR3 sequence (DNA): TGTGCCAGCAGTTACGCGGCCTACTCCTATAATTCACCCCTCCACTTT.

This clone came up a few times. The V call is TRBV6-5, the J call TRBJ1-1, with D maybe TRBD1 (6 bases). Germline lookup yields CDR1 MNHEY and CDR2 SVGAGI. V lost 6 bases and J 2 bases, leaving 16 bases between the germline ends. The CDR3 runs 15 residues. In DNA, the CDR3 is TGTGCCAGCAGACAAAAAGGGGGGGTCAACACTGAAGCTTTCTTT. This codes for CASRQKGGVNTEAFF.

The rearrangement uses TRBV28 and TRBJ1-2; no reliable D call. V lost 3 bases and J lost 1, with 6 bases in between. This CDR3 is built from 13 residues. From germline, CDR1 is MDHEN and CDR2 SYDVKM. Here the CDR3 DNA reads TGTGCCAGCAGTTTGGACTTTAACTATGGCTACACCTTC. Translating gives CASSLDFNYGYTF.

This chain uses TRBV28 with TRBJ1-2; 7 bases are shared with TRBD1. Per germline, CDR1 MDHEN and CDR2 SYDVKM. The trim removed 4 bases at V and 8 bases at J, leaving 7 bases unmatched. The CDR3 is made up of 13 amino acids. The CDR3 spells CASSSRGPRGYTF. In nucleotides, the CDR3 is TGTGCCAGCAGTTCAAGGGGGCCCAGGGGCTACACCTTC.

The chain links TRBV29-1 to TRBJ2-1, with D perhaps TRBD1 (6 bases). The CDR3 has 13 residues. Germline V gene data show CDR1 as SQVTM and CDR2 as ANQGSEA. Trimming took off 4 bases at V and 7 bases at J, with 14 bases between the two ends. CDR3 DNA sequence: TGCAGCGTTGCGGGATCCACAGGGAATGAGCAGTTCTTC. This encodes CSVAGSTGNEQFF.

The chain couples TRBV29-1 to TRBJ2-7; 8 nucleotides line up with TRBD1. The CDR3 length is 15 residues. Germline V gene sequence: CDR1 SQVTM, CDR2 ANQGSEA. V lost 4 bases to trimming and J lost 2 bases; unmatched junction nucleotides: 10. For the CDR3, the DNA is TGCAGCGTTGTTCCCCGAATACAGGGGGCCTACGAGCAGTACTTC. Translated, it gives CSVVPRIQGAYEQYF.

The V gene is TRBV9, the J gene TRBJ2-5; D is perhaps TRBD1 (5 bases). The CDR3 loop spans 12 amino acids. The germline V gene has CDR1 SGDLS and CDR2 YYNGEE. With 3 bases removed from V and 2 bases from J, the gap between germline ends came to 5 bases. The CDR3 sequence is CASSDRQETQYF. The CDR3, as DNA: TGTGCCAGCAGCGACAGGCAAGAGACCCAGTACTTC.

CDR3 nucleotide sequence: TGTGCCAGTAGTATGATAGGAGCGGGGGCCGACAATGAGCAGTTCTTC. As protein: CASSMIGAGADNEQFF. V and J are TRBV19 and TRBJ2-1, with 8 nucleotides matching TRBD2. Losses at the gene ends were 3 bases for V and 5 bases for J; bases not matched to a gene: 9. The germline CDR1 and CDR2 sequences are LNHDA and SQIVND (reference sequence). The CDR3 has 16 residues. The full variable domain, its missing parts supplied by reference TRBV19 and TRBJ2-1, is DGGITQSPKYLFRKEGQNVTLSCEQNLNHDAMYWYRQDPGQGLRLIYYSQIVNDFQKGDIAEGYSVSREKKESFPLTVTSAQKNPTAFYLCASSMIGAGADNEQFFGPGTRLTVL.

This sequence joins TRBV9 and TRBJ1-5, with a weak D call TRBD1 (6 bases). V was cut by 1 base and J by 5 bases, with 13 bases left in between. Germline loops: CDR1 SGDLS, CDR2 YYNGEE. The CDR3 spans 15 residues. Here the CDR3 reads CASSVTGSIDQPQHF. As DNA, the CDR3 is TGTGCCAGCAGCGTAACAGGGTCTATCGATCAGCCCCAGCATTTT. Together with reference TRBV9 and TRBJ1-5, the CDR3 gives the full variable domain: DSGVTQTPKHLITATGQRVTLRCSPRSGDLSVYWYQQSLDQGLQFLIQYYNGEERAKGNILERFSAQQFPDLHSELNLSSLELGDSALYFCASSVTGSIDQPQHFGDGTRLSIL.

This sequence joins TRBV19 and TRBJ1-2; no definite D call. Germline V gene data show CDR1 as LNHDA and CDR2 as SQIVND (reference sequence). Between the trimmed V and J ends, which lost 5 bases and 8 bases, there was a span of 15 bases. CDR3 length equals 13 residues. The CDR3 DNA follows: TGTGCCAGTAGTCCCCAAAGGCGGGGAGGCTACACCTTC. Protein product: CASSPQRRGGYTF.

The chain has TRBV5-1 and TRBJ2-5; TRBD2 is a possible D gene (6 bases). The CDR3 loop spans 15 amino acids. Germline CDR1 is SGHRS and CDR2 is YFSETQ. V shed 0 bases and J shed 2 bases, with 11 bases lying between them. CDR3 nucleotide sequence: TGCGCCAGCAGCTTGGTCAATGGAGGGCAAGAGACCCAGTACTTC. Translation gives CASSLVNGGQETQYF.

CDR3 nucleotides: TGTGCCAGCAGCCCGGCGGACAGGGGGCAATACGAGCAGTACTTC. Translating gives CASSPADRGQYEQYF. The chain recombines TRBV7-6 with TRBJ2-7, with 11 bases fitting TRBD1. Germline loops: CDR1 SGHVS, CDR2 FNYEAQ. V shed 5 bases, J shed 4 bases, and the junction held 7 bases outside the gene matches. The CDR3 has 15 amino acids.

This clone was seen only once. This rearrangement joins TRBV29-1 to TRBJ2-5, with TRBD2 matching 11 bases. The length of the CDR3 is 15 residues. Germline V gene data show CDR1 as SQVTM and CDR2 as ANQGSEA. V dropped 3 bases and J dropped 5; count of bases not matched to a gene: 8. In DNA, the CDR3 is TGCAGCGTTGACGGACTAGCGGGTCTCGGGGAGACCCAGTACTTC. Translation: CSVDGLAGLGETQYF.

The chain combines TRBV6-6 with TRBJ2-2; 7 nucleotides agree with TRBD1. Germline V gene data show CDR1 as MNHNY and CDR2 as SVGAGI (reference sequence). The CDR3 is 13 amino acids. V lost 8 bases to trimming and J lost 0 bases; unmatched junction nucleotides: 0. CDR3 coding DNA: TGTGCCAGCCAGGGGGCGAACACCGGGGAGCTGTTTTTT. It encodes CASQGANTGELFF.